This is a list of T cell receptor beta chains from one sample in a study of shared clonotypes between healthy human individuals. Profiling relied on immunoSEQ multiplex PCR, and the TCRdb table lists in-frame clones only, not all of them. The sample has 600,000 or so clones; roughly 98% are singletons. The sequencing sample was made of naive CD8+ T cells sorted from blood. Receptors originate from a man aged 30-40 years in good health. The conserved cysteine and the conserved F or W are not part of the CDR3 here.

TRBV7-9	ASSERINEQF
TRBV5-4	ASSGGSGSYNEQF
TRBV14	ASSQVGQGIYEQY
TRBV6-5	ASSYLRNTEAF
TRBV7-2	ASSQHWTSGVRETQY
TRBV27	ASSLTQGSTEAF
TRBV2	ASSLAGLNNEQF
TRBV5-1	ASSLVFGSYEQY
TRBV5-1	ASSFGDSGMNTEAF
TRBV15	ATTSWPTDTQY
TRBV11-3	ASSYQQGGEQF
TRBV27	ASRSRTSSYEQY
TRBV10-3	AISESAPSYEQY
TRBV7-8	ASSLPSYEKLF
TRBV9	ASSVEGWTNEKLF
TRBV27	ASSLGLDTLYEQY
TRBV4-1	ASSQAPSSGKYQETQY
TRBV7-3	ASSLLAGGYEQY
TRBV7-2	ASSLDSTGLSYNEQF
TRBV27	ASHAGGEQY
TRBV5-6	ASSLEASDEQY
TRBV15	ATSYHRTGAYEQY
TRBV7-9	ASSTTWGVGYTEAF
TRBV27	ASNYGTSGSNEQF
TRBV9	ASSEYLSGRLTGELF
TRBV25-1	ASTLGGDGELF
TRBV2	ASSPSFLGVYNEQF
TRBV5-6	ASSFRGRLDEQF
TRBV30	AWLSRRGGDYGYT
TRBV28	ASSSPGTEPSYEQY
TRBV18	ASSPSSGVYEQY
TRBV10-2	ASSESSNNYGYT
TRBV29-1	SARELYEQY
TRBV6-6	ASSYSKREGPHEQY
TRBV25-1	ASSETRAETQY
TRBV5-1	ASSLLGNEQF